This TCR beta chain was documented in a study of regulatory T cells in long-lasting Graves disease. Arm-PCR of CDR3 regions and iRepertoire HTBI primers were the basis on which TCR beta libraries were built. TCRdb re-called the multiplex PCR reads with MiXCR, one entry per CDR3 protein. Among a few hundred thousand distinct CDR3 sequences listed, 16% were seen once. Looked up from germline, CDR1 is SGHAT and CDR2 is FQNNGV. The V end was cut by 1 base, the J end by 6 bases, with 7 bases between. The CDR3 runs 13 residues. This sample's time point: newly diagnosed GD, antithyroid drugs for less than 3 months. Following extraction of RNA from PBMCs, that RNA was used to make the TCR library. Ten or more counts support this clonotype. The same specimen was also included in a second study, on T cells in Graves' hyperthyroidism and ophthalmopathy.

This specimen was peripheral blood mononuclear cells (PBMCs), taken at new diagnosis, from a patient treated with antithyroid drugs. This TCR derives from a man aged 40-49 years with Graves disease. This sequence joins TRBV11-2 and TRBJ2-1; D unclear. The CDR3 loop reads CASSLVYFNEQFF. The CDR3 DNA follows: TGTGCCAGCAGCTTAGTCTACTTCAATGAGCAGTTCTTC.